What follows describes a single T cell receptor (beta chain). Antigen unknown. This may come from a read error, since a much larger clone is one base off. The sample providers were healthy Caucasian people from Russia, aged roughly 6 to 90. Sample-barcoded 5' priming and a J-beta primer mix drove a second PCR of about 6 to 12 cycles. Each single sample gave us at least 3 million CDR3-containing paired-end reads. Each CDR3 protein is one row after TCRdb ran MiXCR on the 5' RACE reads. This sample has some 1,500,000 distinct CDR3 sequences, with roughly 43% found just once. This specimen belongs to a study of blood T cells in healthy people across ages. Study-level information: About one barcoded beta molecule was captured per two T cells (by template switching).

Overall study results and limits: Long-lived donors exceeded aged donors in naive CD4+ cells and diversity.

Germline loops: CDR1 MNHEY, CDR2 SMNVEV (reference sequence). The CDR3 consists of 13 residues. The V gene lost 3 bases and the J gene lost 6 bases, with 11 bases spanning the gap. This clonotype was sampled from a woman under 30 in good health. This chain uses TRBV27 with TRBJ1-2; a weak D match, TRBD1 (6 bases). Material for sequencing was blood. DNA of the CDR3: TGTGCCAGCAGTTTTAGCAGGGACAATGGCTACACCTTC. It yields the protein CASSFSRDNGYTF.